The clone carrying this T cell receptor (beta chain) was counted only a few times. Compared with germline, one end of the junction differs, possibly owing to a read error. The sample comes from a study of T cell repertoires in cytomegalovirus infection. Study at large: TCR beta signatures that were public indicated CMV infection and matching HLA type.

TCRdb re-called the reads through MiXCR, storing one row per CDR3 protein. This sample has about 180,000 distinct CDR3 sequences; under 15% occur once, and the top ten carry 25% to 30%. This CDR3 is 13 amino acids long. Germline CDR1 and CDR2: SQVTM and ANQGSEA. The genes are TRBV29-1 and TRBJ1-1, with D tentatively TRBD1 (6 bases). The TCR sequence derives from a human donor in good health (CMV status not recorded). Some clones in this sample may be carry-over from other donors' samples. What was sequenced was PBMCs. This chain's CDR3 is CSMEGGTNTEAFF. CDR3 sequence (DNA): TGCAGCATGGAGGGGGGGACGAACACTGAGGCTTTCTTT.